Listed below are T cell receptor beta chains from one sample, sequenced in a study of OX40 agonist ivuxolimab in advanced cancers. The data were produced by immunoSEQ multiplex PCR, yet TCRdb's version contains in-frame clones alone and is incomplete. The data contain roughly 20,000 clones, 79% of them seen just once; the ten biggest clones take up 25% to 40%. This specimen consisted of CD4+ or CD8+ T cells sorted from blood, obtained in a trial of the OX40 agonist ivuxolimab. All receptors come from an adult with an advanced solid tumor such as melanoma, head and neck, liver or kidney cancer. Both conserved end residues are part of each CDR3. The D gene is left open where the match is weak. The size entry is marked missing in some rows and otherwise reads once, few, many or a size class.

D,V,size,J,DNA,CDR3
TRBD1,TRBV5-6,.,TRBJ1-1,TGTGCCAGCAGCGCCACAGGGGGTACTGAAGCTTTCTTT,CASSATGGTEAFF
.,TRBV7-9,.,TRBJ2-7,TGTGCCAGCAGCTTATCGGAGACAGGAGTGCGCGAGCAGTACTTC,CASSLSETGVREQYF
TRBD2,TRBV28,.,TRBJ2-1,TGTGCCAGCCTTTGGGGCGGGGGGACAAATGAGCAGTTCTTC,CASLWGGGTNEQFF
TRBD1,TRBV7-9,.,TRBJ2-7,TGTGCCAGCAGCTTAGTCAGACAGGGATACGAGCAGTACTTC,CASSLVRQGYEQYF
.,TRBV6-5,.,TRBJ1-5,TGTGCCAGCAGTTACGGGAGGGCTTATCAGCCCCAGCATTTT,CASSYGRAYQPQHF
.,TRBV7-2,.,TRBJ2-7,TGTGCCAGCAGCTTTAATTCAGGATTCTACGAGCAGTACTTC,CASSFNSGFYEQYF
.,TRBV6-5,.,TRBJ1-2,TGTGCCAGCAGTTCGACGGCCTATGGCTACACCTTC,CASSSTAYGYTF
.,TRBV7-8,.,TRBJ2-7,TGTGCCAGCAGCTTTTTGGGTCCCGACAGTTACTCCTACGAGCAGTACTTC,CASSFLGPDSYSYEQYF
TRBD1,TRBV2,once,TRBJ1-6,TGTGCCAGCAGTGTTAACTCAGGGGGAAACGGGTTTCCACCCCTCCACTTT,CASSVNSGGNGFPPLHF
.,TRBV19,.,TRBJ2-7,TGTGCCAGTAGTTGGGGCAGAGCCTACGAGCAGTACTTC,CASSWGRAYEQYF
.,TRBV20-1,few,TRBJ2-3,TGCAGTGCTAGAACAGGAGATACGCAGTATTTT,CSARTGDTQYF
.,TRBV27,.,TRBJ1-1,TGTGCCAGCAGCTCTAACACTGAAGCTTTCTTT,CASSSNTEAFF
TRBD2,TRBV11-2,.,TRBJ2-1,TGTGCCAGCAGCTTAGAATCGCCTAGCGGGGGGGAACCGCAGTTCTTC,CASSLESPSGGEPQFF
.,TRBV11-3,.,TRBJ1-2,TGTGCCAGCAGCCCAAATCAGGGTAACTACTATGGCTACACCTTC,CASSPNQGNYYGYTF
TRBD1,TRBV5-1,.,TRBJ2-7,TGCGCCAGCAGCCCAAGGACAGGGGGTCCCTACGAGCAGTACTTC,CASSPRTGGPYEQYF
TRBD2,TRBV27,.,TRBJ2-5,TGTGCCAGCAGTTTGTACTCCCGGGGGGGGGTCCAAGAGACCCAGTACTTC,CASSLYSRGGVQETQYF
.,TRBV7-8,.,TRBJ1-5,TGTGCCAGCAGCCTTGGAGGTTTTGGCAATCAGCCCCAGCATTTT,CASSLGGFGNQPQHF
TRBD2,TRBV29-1,.,TRBJ2-7,TGCAGCGTCGGGGGGGCTTCCTACGAGCAGTACTTC,CSVGGASYEQYF
.,TRBV9,.,TRBJ1-6,TGTGCCAGCAGCAACCAAAAACTCCCCTCGGCCGCTTCACCCCTCCACTTT,CASSNQKLPSAASPLHF
.,TRBV7-8,.,TRBJ1-3,TGTGCCAGCAGCGTAGGGTGGGGACTGTACTCTGGAAACACCATATATTTT,CASSVGWGLYSGNTIYF
.,TRBV7-8,.,TRBJ1-1,TGTGCCAGCAGCCCATGGAACACTGAAGCTTTCTTT,CASSPWNTEAFF
TRBD2,TRBV5-8,.,TRBJ2-7,TGTGCCAGCAGCGGCCTTGGACTAGCGGGTCAAAAAACCTACGAGCAGTACTTC,CASSGLGLAGQKTYEQYF
.,TRBV5-4,.,TRBJ2-7,TGTGCCAGCAGCTTGCACGGCACCTACGAGCAGTACTTC,CASSLHGTYEQYF
.,TRBV6-5,.,TRBJ1-5,TGTGCCAGCAGTTACTCCCTCCCAGGGGTCGGCCAGCCCCAGCATTTT,CASSYSLPGVGQPQHF